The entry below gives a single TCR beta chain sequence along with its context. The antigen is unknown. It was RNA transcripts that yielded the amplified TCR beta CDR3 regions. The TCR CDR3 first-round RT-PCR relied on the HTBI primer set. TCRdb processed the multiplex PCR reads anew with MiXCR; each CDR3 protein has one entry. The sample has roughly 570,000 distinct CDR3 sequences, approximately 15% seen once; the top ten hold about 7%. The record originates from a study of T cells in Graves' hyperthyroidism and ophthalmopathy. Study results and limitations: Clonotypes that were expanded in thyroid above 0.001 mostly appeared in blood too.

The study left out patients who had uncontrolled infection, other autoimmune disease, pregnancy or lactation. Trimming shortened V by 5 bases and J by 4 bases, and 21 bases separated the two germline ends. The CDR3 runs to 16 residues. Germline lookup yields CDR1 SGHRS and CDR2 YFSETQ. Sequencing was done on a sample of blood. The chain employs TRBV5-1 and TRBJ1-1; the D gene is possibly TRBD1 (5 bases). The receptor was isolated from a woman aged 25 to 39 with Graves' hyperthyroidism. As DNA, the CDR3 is TGCGCCAGCAGTCCGGAGGGGTCAGGGCGAGGCACTGAAGCTTTCTTT. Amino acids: CASSPEGSGRGTEAFF.